The clone carrying this TCR beta chain was seen more than once but under ten times. Antigen: not known. Preparation of the TCRbeta library used unique molecular identifiers. MiXCR, applied by TCRdb to the PCR reads, yields one record per CDR3 protein. This repertoire shows about 600,000 distinct CDR3 sequences, roughly 13% found once; its top ten account for 2.2%. The data stem from a study of T-cell reconstitution after alpha-beta-depleted transplantation in children. Study observations and caveats: Where alpha-beta T cells came from about two months after transplant was reportedly several hundred expanded graft clones. The authors attributed T-cell counts and diversity one year after transplant mostly to newly produced T cells. Diversity of TCRbeta at day 60 was high in some patients, arising from surviving recipient T cells and thymic progenitors.

CDR1 MDHEN and CDR2 SYDVKM come from the germline V gene. The CDR3 consists of 14 residues. V was clipped by 8 bases and J by 7 bases, with 18 bases between them. The genes are TRBV28 and TRBJ1-5; D is ambiguous. Material: PBMCs, mostly from graft donor cells, obtained 360 days after TCRalphabeta/CD19-depleted stem cell transplant. This receptor was obtained from a male patient younger than 18 who had a stem cell transplant for acute myeloid leukemia, so the T cells may come from the graft donor. The CDR3 DNA is TGTGCCAGCCTCACAAACGGAAAGGGACAGCCCCAGCATTTT. Its protein is CASLTNGKGQPQHF.